These 29 T cell receptor beta chains originate from one sample sequenced in a study of HIV-infected patients and healthy controls. The repertoire came from unfractionated whole blood and reflected all unsorted peripheral T cells. Alpha and beta constant-region primers primed reverse transcription of 500 to 550 ng RNA. Alpha and beta chain libraries were made separately by chain-specific third strand synthesis with multiplexing indices. TCRdb independently ran MiXCR on the 5' RACE reads; one entry per CDR3 protein. The table has about 11,000 distinct CDR3 sequences, under 6.5% seen once. The sequencing input was blood. Receptor source: an adult in good health.

This clonotype was picked up many times. The chain joins TRBV6-1 to TRBJ1-1, with D possibly being TRBD1 (5 bases). The CDR3 has 14 residues. In germline, CDR1 is MNHNS, CDR2 SASEGT. Trimming took 4 bases from V and 3 from J, leaving 12 bases between them. The CDR3 sequence: CASSAQGSYTEAFF. The DNA for the CDR3 is TGTGCCAGCAGTGCGCAGGGTTCGTACACTGAAGCTTTCTTT.

This clonotype is deemed medium-sized (0.01 to 0.1%). This chain uses TRBV12-3 or TRBV12-4 with TRBJ1-3, with unresolved D. V lost 3 bases and J 4 bases, leaving 10 bases between the germline ends. This CDR3 has 14 amino acids. CDR3 sequence: CASSLAGAGNTIYF. The DNA for the CDR3 is TGTGCCAGCAGTTTGGCGGGAGCCGGAAACACCATATATTTT.

This clonotype counts as medium-sized. This chain links TRBV20-1 with TRBJ1-2; D gene ambiguous. CDR1 DFQATT and CDR2 SNEGSKA come from the germline V gene (reference sequence). V was cut by 1 base and J by 7 bases, with 16 bases left in between. The CDR3 is 14 amino acids. As DNA, the CDR3 is TGCAGTGCTAGAGCTAGCGTGGGCCCCTTTGGCTACACCTTC. Protein: CSARASVGPFGYTF.

By sample share, this clonotype is medium-sized (0.01 to 0.1%). The chain links TRBV12-3 or TRBV12-4 to TRBJ2-5; D is unresolved. V was trimmed by 4 bases and J by 1 base, leaving 7 bases between them. The length of the CDR3 is 13 residues. In DNA form, the CDR3 reads TGTGCCAGCAGTTCCCAGCTCCAAGAGACCCAGTACTTC. Its protein product is CASSSQLQETQYF.

This clonotype was counted many times. The chain couples TRBV18 to TRBJ1-2; TRBD1 agrees at 9 bases. This CDR3 has 13 residues. V was clipped by 6 bases and J by 5 bases; unmatched bases: 4. CDR1 and CDR2 (germline): KGHSH, LQKENI. The CDR3: CASSLTGGYGYTF. The CDR3 DNA reads TGTGCCAGCTCGCTGACAGGGGGATATGGCTACACCTTC. Full variable domain (rest looked up from reference TRBV18 and TRBJ1-2): NAGVMQNPRHLVRRRGQEARLRCSPMKGHSHVYWYRQLPEEGLKFMVYLQKENIIDESGMPKERFSAEFPKEGPSILRIQQVVRGDSAAYFCASSLTGGYGYTFGSGTRLTVV.

Relative to its sample, this clonotype is medium-sized (0.01 to 0.1%). The chain links TRBV28 to TRBJ1-1; D might be TRBD1 (5 bases). Germline loops: CDR1 MDHEN, CDR2 SYDVKM. This CDR3 has 14 amino acids. Deletions cut 7 bases from V and 5 bases from J, with 17 bases between. The CDR3 loop reads CASTIVRGGTEAFF. The CDR3 DNA reads TGTGCCAGCACCATAGTACGCGGGGGAACTGAAGCTTTCTTT.

In this sample, this clonotype turned up many times. The rearrangement joins TRBV2 to TRBJ1-2; 7 nucleotides align to TRBD1. The germline gives CDR1 SNHLY, CDR2 FYNNEI. CDR3 size: 15 residues. V dropped 5 bases and J dropped 4; count of bases not matched to a gene: 10. Here the CDR3 reads CASSPSTGYGYGYTF. The CDR3, as DNA: TGTGCCAGCAGTCCTTCGACAGGGTACGGCTATGGCTACACCTTC.

At least ten counts were recorded for this clonotype. The chain combines TRBV6-6 with TRBJ1-1, with TRBD1 matching over 8 bases. The CDR3 has 15 amino acids. Germline assignment: CDR1 MNHNY and CDR2 SVGAGI (reference sequence). J lost 2 bases, V lost 6 bases, and 8 bases had no gene match. As DNA, the CDR3 is TGTGCCAGCAGAGATGATGGGACAGGAAACACTGAAGCTTTCTTT. Its protein product is CASRDDGTGNTEAFF.

This clonotype was found a few times. This rearrangement joins TRBV18 to TRBJ2-5, with 7 nucleotides matching TRBD1. V trimming: 4 bases; J trimming: 2 bases; junction bases outside the gene matches: 7. This CDR3 contains 15 residues. The germline CDR1 and CDR2 sequences are KGHSH and LQKENI. The CDR3 reads CASSHGTVKQETQYF. As DNA, the CDR3 is TGTGCCAGCTCACACGGGACAGTGAAACAAGAGACCCAGTACTTC.

This clonotype came up many times. This chain joins TRBV27 and TRBJ2-7; D unclear. Trimming removed 3 bases from V and 0 bases from J, with 9 bases in between. CDR3 length equals 14 residues. Germline CDR1 is MNHEY and CDR2 is SMNVEV (reference sequence). The CDR3 DNA sequence: TGTGCCAGCAGTTTCGCGACAAACTCCTACGAGCAGTACTTC. The encoded protein is CASSFATNSYEQYF.

This clonotype is labeled as medium-sized. V and J are TRBV5-4 and TRBJ2-7; no clear D gene. The CDR3 spans 18 residues. Looked up from germline, CDR1 is SGHNT and CDR2 is YYREEE (reference sequence). Trimming removed 2 bases from V and 0 bases from J, with 21 bases in between. CDR3 sequence reads: CASSFTPTRTVRSYEQYF. The CDR3 coding sequence is TGTGCCAGCAGCTTCACTCCTACAAGGACGGTTCGCTCCTACGAGCAGTACTTC.

This clonotype was detected ten times or more. V usage is TRBV10-2 and J usage is TRBJ2-5; D is undetermined. The V gene lost 4 bases and the J gene lost 7 bases, with 10 bases spanning the gap. CDR1 is WSHSY and CDR2 is SAAADI in the germline V gene. The CDR3 extends over 12 amino acids. CDR3 sequence reads: CASSGPRRTQYF. The CDR3 DNA sequence: TGCGCCAGCAGTGGTCCGAGGCGGACCCAGTACTTC.

Sample share makes this clonotype medium-sized. The rearrangement joins TRBV2 to TRBJ2-5, with D perhaps matching TRBD1 (6 bases). From germline, CDR1 is SNHLY and CDR2 FYNNEI. Trimming stripped 2 bases from V and 5 bases from J, with 21 bases between. This CDR3 comprises 17 residues. CDR3 sequence (DNA): TGTGCCAGCAGTGAACCTCAGGGGATTCTGACAGTCGAGACCCAGTACTTC. The encoded protein is CASSEPQGILTVETQYF. Filled out from reference TRBV2 and TRBJ2-5, the complete variable domain reads EPEVTQTPSHQVTQMGQEVILRCVPISNHLYFYWYRQILGQKVEFLVSFYNNEISEKSEIFDDQFSVERPDGSNFTLKIRSTKLEDSAMYFCASSEPQGILTVETQYFGPGTRLLVL.

This clonotype has ten or more counts. The chain recombines TRBV15 with TRBJ2-3, with 8 bases matching TRBD2. Germline loops: CDR1 LNHNV, CDR2 YYDKDF (reference sequence). V lost 8 bases, J lost 2 bases, and 12 bases stayed unmatched. There are 16 residues in the CDR3. Here the CDR3 reads CATRGGLHLSTDTQYF. CDR3 nucleotides: TGTGCCACCCGGGGGGGACTCCACTTATCCACAGATACGCAGTATTTT.

This clonotype was seen ten or more times. J is TRBJ1-1 and V is TRBV5-1, with D possibly being TRBD1 (5 bases). The CDR3 has 15 residues. Deletions cut 4 bases from V and 2 bases from J, with 15 bases between. Per the germline V gene, CDR1 is SGHRS and CDR2 is YFSETQ. The CDR3 sequence: CASSPGHAGNTEAFF. The CDR3 nucleotides are TGCGCCAGCAGCCCCGGACATGCCGGAAACACTGAAGCTTTCTTT.

The chain couples TRBV20-1 to TRBJ1-2; tentative D call: TRBD1 (5 bases). The germline CDR1 and CDR2 sequences are DFQATT and SNEGSKA (reference sequence). The ends were cut back, 3 bases at V and 7 bases at J, with 15 bases in the middle. The CDR3 length is 13 residues. CDR3 sequence reads: CSASLGTGVGYTF. CDR3 nucleotide sequence: TGCAGTGCTAGTCTCGGGACGGGAGTTGGCTACACCTTC.

The genes are TRBV20-1 and TRBJ2-3, with 9 bases fitting TRBD2. Trimming removed 2 bases from V and 5 bases from J; junction bases left unmatched: 8. There are 15 residues in the CDR3. Germline values: CDR1 DFQATT, CDR2 SNEGSKA (reference sequence). CDR3 bases: TGCAGTGCTAGACGCGCGGGGGGGCCCGGAGATACGCAGTATTTT. As protein: CSARRAGGPGDTQYF.

The table lists this clonotype with many counts. The chain recombines TRBV7-9 with TRBJ1-4; possible D gene TRBD1, 5 bases. This CDR3 spans 16 amino acids. Germline-derived CDR1 and CDR2 are SEHNR and FQNEAQ (reference sequence). Trimming stripped 3 bases from V and 5 bases from J, with 16 bases between. Written as DNA, the CDR3 is TGTGCCAGCAGCTTCTTCCAGCAGGGTCGGAATGAAAAACTGTTTTTT. Its protein product is CASSFFQQGRNEKLFF.

This clonotype is deemed medium-sized. This chain uses TRBV5-4 with TRBJ1-1; perhaps TRBD1 as D (6 bases). The CDR3 length is 14 residues. The germline CDR1 and CDR2 sequences are SGHNT and YYREEE (reference sequence). V was cut by 10 bases and J by 1 base, with 17 bases left in between. The CDR3 bases are TGTGCCGTCCTTCCCCCGGGACAGAACACTGAAGCTTTCTTT. Its protein product is CAVLPPGQNTEAFF.

This clonotype was counted a few times. The chain employs TRBV6-6 and TRBJ2-1; 8 nucleotides agree with TRBD1. With V trimmed by 10 bases and J by 7 bases, 9 bases remained unmatched. The CDR3 totals 13 residues. Germline loops: CDR1 MNHNY, CDR2 SVGAGI (reference sequence). The CDR3 DNA reads as TGTGCCACGCCAGGGGGCATGAATAATGAGCAGTTCTTC. This codes for CATPGGMNNEQFF.

By share of the sample, this clonotype is medium-sized. V gene TRBV7-2 combines with J gene TRBJ2-1; unclear D gene. V lost 4 bases and J 4 bases, leaving 8 bases between the germline ends. This CDR3 comprises 13 residues. Germline V gives CDR1 SGHTA, CDR2 FQGNSA. The CDR3 DNA reads TGTGCCAGCAGCTCCTCTCAATACAATGAGCAGTTCTTC. Amino acid sequence: CASSSSQYNEQFF.

This clonotype was found many times. V usage is TRBV6-6 and J usage is TRBJ2-3; tentative D call: TRBD1 (5 bases). The CDR3 is made up of 16 amino acids. V was pared by 6 bases and J by 2 bases, with 18 bases between. Germline assignment: CDR1 MNHNY and CDR2 SVGAGI (reference sequence). The CDR3 DNA reads as TGTGCCAGCAGGGATCAGGGCCGATCATACACAGATACGCAGTATTTT. It codes for CASRDQGRSYTDTQYF.

This clonotype was picked up many times. V usage is TRBV25-1 and J usage is TRBJ1-1; a weak D match, TRBD1 (6 bases). CDR3 length equals 14 residues. The ends were cut back, 7 bases at V and 7 bases at J, with 19 bases in the middle. Germline loops: CDR1 MGHDK, CDR2 SYGVNS. The CDR3 DNA follows: TGTGCCAGCACTCCGGGGGGGGGCGGGCATGAAGCTTTCTTT. It codes for CASTPGGGGHEAFF.

Ten or more counts support this clonotype. J is TRBJ1-3 and V is TRBV9; 7 bases are shared with TRBD1. The CDR3 totals 18 residues. The V gene end was trimmed by 4 bases and the J gene end by 0 bases; junction bases not matched to a gene: 13. The V gene's germline CDR1 is SGDLS and CDR2 YYNGEE. CDR3 protein: CASSLTRPGQSSGNTIYF. CDR3 DNA: TGTGCCAGCAGCCTTACTAGGCCGGGACAGAGCTCTGGAAACACCATATATTTT.

Comments on this clonotype: Since a much larger clone is just one base distant, this may be a read error. CDR3 residues: CASSQPTGGERGYTF. In nucleotides, the CDR3 is TGTGCCAGCAGTCAACCGACAGGGGGCGAAAGGGGCTACACCTTC. This sequence joins TRBV28 and TRBJ1-2, with 10 bases identical to TRBD1. Germline assignment: CDR1 MDHEN and CDR2 SYDVKM. CDR3 length: 15 residues. V lost 5 bases and J lost 8; bases outside the gene matches: 11.

This clonotype was seen repeatedly, ten times or more. The chain uses TRBV4-1 and TRBJ2-7, with TRBD2 as a possible D gene (5 bases). Germline CDR1 and CDR2: MGHRA and YSYEKL. This CDR3 has 15 residues. V gave up 4 bases and J gave up 4 bases, with 17 bases separating them. CDR3 sequence (DNA): TGCGCCAGCAGCCTCAGCGGCGCCGCATGGTACGAGCAGTACTTC. It yields the protein CASSLSGAAWYEQYF.

The rearrangement links TRBV6-5 to TRBJ1-6; 7 nucleotides line up with TRBD1. The CDR3 totals 15 residues. Germline-derived CDR1 and CDR2 are MNHEY and SVGAGI. With V trimmed by 0 bases and J by 8 bases, 4 bases remained unmatched. CDR3 protein: CASSYSETGYSPLHF. CDR3 nucleotide sequence: TGTGCCAGCAGTTACTCGGAGACAGGGTATTCACCCCTCCACTTT.

This clonotype has at least ten counts. The rearrangement links TRBV12-3 or TRBV12-4 to TRBJ2-5, with TRBD2 identical over 9 bases. Trimming took 2 bases from V and 5 from J; bases not matched to a gene: 12. The CDR3 has 17 amino acids. DNA of the CDR3: TGTGCCAGCAGTTTACTAATTCGAGCGGGGGGAGGGGAGACCCAGTACTTC. The encoded protein is CASSLLIRAGGGETQYF.

This clonotype was found a few times. The chain combines TRBV27 with TRBJ2-7; 7 positions match TRBD1. The CDR3 runs to 15 residues. Germline V lookup: CDR1 MNHEY, CDR2 SMNVEV (reference sequence). Trimming at V came to 4 bases and at J to 3 bases, leaving 9 bases not matched to a gene. The CDR3 sequence is CASSYSGQWVYEQYF. The CDR3 DNA reads as TGTGCCAGCAGTTATTCGGGACAGTGGGTCTACGAGCAGTACTTC.